One and the same sample provided the 13 T cell receptor beta chains below, sequenced in a study of blood T cells in healthy people across ages. A second roughly 6 to 11 cycle PCR used barcoded and J-beta primers. From the 5' RACE reads, TCRdb called clonotypes with MiXCR, one entry per CDR3 protein. Found here are 980,000 or so distinct CDR3 sequences, around 48% of them singletons; the top ten hold roughly an eighth. Material for sequencing was blood. Receptors were obtained from a man younger than 40 in good health.

V is TRBV3-1 and J is TRBJ1-1, with a possible D match to TRBD1 (6 bases). This CDR3 comprises 14 residues. Trimming removed 0 bases at V and 4 bases at J, with 9 bases between. Germline values: CDR1 LGHDT, CDR2 YNNKEL (reference sequence). CDR3 coding DNA: TGTGCCAGCAGCCAAGAGCAGGGGAGCACTGAAGCTTTCTTT. Its protein is CASSQEQGSTEAFF.

This clonotype came up a few times. The V and J genes are TRBV27 and TRBJ2-1, with 7 bases lining up with TRBD1. Germline V gene data show CDR1 as MNHEY and CDR2 as SMNVEV (reference sequence). V lost 4 bases, J lost 2 bases, and 5 bases stayed unmatched. This CDR3 has 15 residues. The CDR3 here is CASSSRGQTYNEQFF. CDR3 coding DNA: TGTGCCAGCAGTTCCCGGGGACAGACCTACAATGAGCAGTTCTTC.

The V gene is TRBV20-1, the J gene TRBJ1-4; unclear D gene. Trimming stripped 0 bases from V and 5 bases from J, with 13 bases between. Germline V gene sequence: CDR1 DFQATT, CDR2 SNEGSKA (reference sequence). The CDR3 sequence is 15 residues long. CDR3 protein: CSARDPGRENEKLFF. The CDR3 bases are TGCAGTGCTAGAGACCCGGGGAGGGAGAATGAAAAACTGTTTTTT.

This clonotype was picked up one time. J is TRBJ2-2 and V is TRBV12-3 or TRBV12-4, with 9 bases that match TRBD2. Losses at the gene ends were 5 bases for V and 9 bases for J; bases not matched to a gene: 13. The CDR3 has 16 amino acids. As DNA, the CDR3 is TGTGCCAGCAGTCTAATCACTGGCGGGGGGGCGCGGGAGCTGTTTTTT. Its protein product is CASSLITGGGARELFF.

The chain joins TRBV28 to TRBJ1-2; 8 bases match TRBD1. V lost 2 bases, J lost 6 bases, and 5 bases stayed unmatched. The CDR3 contains 14 residues. Looked up from germline, CDR1 is MDHEN and CDR2 is SYDVKM. The CDR3 spells CASSLQGAYDGYTF. In DNA form, the CDR3 reads TGTGCCAGCAGTTTACAGGGGGCTTATGATGGCTACACCTTC.

This chain joins TRBV9 and TRBJ1-1; D gene unclear. This CDR3 has 18 amino acids. CDR1 is SGDLS, CDR2 YYNGEE, per germline. Trimming removed 4 bases from V and 5 bases from J, with 27 bases in between. The CDR3 region has the DNA TGTGCCAGCAGCCCAGCGGTAGGTCTTCCCCAGGCGGGGACTGAAGCTTTCTTT. Protein sequence: CASSPAVGLPQAGTEAFF.

This clonotype was picked up a small number of times. This chain joins TRBV11-1 and TRBJ2-3; 11 bases are a match to TRBD2. CDR3 length equals 21 residues. The trim removed 5 bases at V and 0 bases at J, leaving 19 bases unmatched. Germline lookup yields CDR1 SGHAT and CDR2 FQDESV (reference sequence). The CDR3 DNA follows: TGTGCCAGCAGCCCACACCTCCCCAGACTAGCGGGGACTACTAGCACAGATACGCAGTATTTT. Translation: CASSPHLPRLAGTTSTDTQYF.

V is TRBV2 and J is TRBJ2-5; possible D gene TRBD2, 6 bases. Matching the DNA end better, TRBJ2-7 makes the J call doubtful. The CDR3 totals 13 residues. Germline CDR1 and CDR2: SNHLY and FYNNEI. In DNA form, the CDR3 reads TGTGCCAGCAGTGGACCGGGAGCCTCCGAGCAGTACTTC. It yields the protein CASSGPGASEQYF.

The chain couples TRBV21-1 to TRBJ2-1; the table's D call, TRBD2, has no DNA check behind it. TRBV21-1 is marked as a pseudogene. CDR3 size: 16 residues. For the CDR3, the DNA is TGTGCCAGCAGCAAAAGGCAGCGGTATTTCTACAATGAGCAGTTCTTC. Protein: CASSKRQRYFYNEQFF.

The chain uses TRBV6-5 and TRBJ1-5; 10 positions match TRBD1. This CDR3 comprises 19 residues. The germline V gene has CDR1 MNHEY and CDR2 SVGAGI. The J segment lost 0 bases and the V segment lost 4 bases, leaving 12 bases of the junction unmatched. The CDR3 DNA is TGTGCCAGCAGTTTGCCTCAGGACAGGGGGGGATATAGCAATCAGCCCCAGCATTTT. Translating gives CASSLPQDRGGYSNQPQHF.

This chain joins TRBV28 and TRBJ2-4, with 8 nucleotides matching TRBD1. Losses at the gene ends were 6 bases for V and 0 bases for J; bases not matched to a gene: 13. Germline lookup yields CDR1 MDHEN and CDR2 SYDVKM. This CDR3 has 18 residues. The CDR3 loop is CASRPTGTGLPAKNIQYF. The CDR3 nucleotides read TGTGCCAGCAGGCCCACCGGGACAGGATTACCAGCCAAAAACATTCAGTACTTC.

This chain uses TRBV20-1 with TRBJ1-1; D not certain. The CDR3 extends over 10 amino acids. V lost 0 bases and J 12 bases, leaving 8 bases between the germline ends. Germline V lookup: CDR1 DFQATT, CDR2 SNEGSKA (reference sequence). CDR3 in DNA: TGCAGTGCTAGAGACCGCGCTTCTTTCTTT. Protein: CSARDRASFF.

This clonotype was seen only a few times. The chain joins TRBV29-1 to TRBJ1-1; 10 nucleotides agree with TRBD1. The J segment lost 4 bases and the V segment lost 8 bases, leaving 10 bases of the junction unmatched. Germline loops: CDR1 SQVTM, CDR2 ANQGSEA. This CDR3 is built from 14 residues. The CDR3 DNA follows: TGCAGCCTCGGACAGGGGGAAGCGGTCACTGAAGCTTTCTTT. Residues: CSLGQGEAVTEAFF.